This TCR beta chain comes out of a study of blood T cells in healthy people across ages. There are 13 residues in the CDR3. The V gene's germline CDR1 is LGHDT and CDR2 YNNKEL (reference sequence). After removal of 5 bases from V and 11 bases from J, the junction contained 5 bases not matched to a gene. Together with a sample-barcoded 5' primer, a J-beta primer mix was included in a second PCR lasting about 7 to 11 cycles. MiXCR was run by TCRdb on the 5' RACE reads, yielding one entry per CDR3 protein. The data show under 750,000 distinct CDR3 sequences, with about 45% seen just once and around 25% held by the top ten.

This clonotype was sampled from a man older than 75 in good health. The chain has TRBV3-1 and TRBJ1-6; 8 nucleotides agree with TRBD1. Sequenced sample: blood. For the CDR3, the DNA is TGTGCCAGCAGCTCGAGACAGGGGCCACCCCTCCACTTT. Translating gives CASSSRQGPPLHF.